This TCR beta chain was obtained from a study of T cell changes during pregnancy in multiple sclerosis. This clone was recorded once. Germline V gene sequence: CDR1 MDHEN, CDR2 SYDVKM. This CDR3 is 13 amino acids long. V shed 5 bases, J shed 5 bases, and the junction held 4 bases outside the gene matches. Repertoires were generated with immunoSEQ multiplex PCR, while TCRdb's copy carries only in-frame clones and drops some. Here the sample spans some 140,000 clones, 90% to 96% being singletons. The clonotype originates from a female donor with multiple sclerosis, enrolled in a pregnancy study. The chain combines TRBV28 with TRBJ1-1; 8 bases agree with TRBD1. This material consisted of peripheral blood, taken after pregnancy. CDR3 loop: CASSITGGTEAFF. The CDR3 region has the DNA TGTGCCAGCAGTATTACAGGGGGAACTGAAGCTTTCTTT.